This T cell receptor (beta chain) was identified in a study of T cells in Graves' hyperthyroidism and ophthalmopathy. This clonotype was counted at least ten times. Amplified regions were TCR beta CDR3 sequences from RNA transcripts. TCR CDR3 regions were first amplified by RT-PCR with HTBI primers. TCRdb called the multiplex PCR reads again in MiXCR, with one record for every CDR3 protein. The sample includes around 600,000 distinct CDR3 sequences, approximately 14% of them seen just once. V shed 5 bases, J shed 5 bases, and the junction held 15 bases outside the gene matches. Germline V gene data show CDR1 as SEHNR and CDR2 as FQNEAQ (reference sequence). This CDR3 has 17 residues.

The TCR sequence derives from a woman between 18 and 29 years old with Graves' ophthalmopathy. This sequence joins TRBV7-9 and TRBJ2-5; TRBD1 matches at 9 bases. The sequenced material came from blood. The CDR3 sequence: CASSVIAPDRGEETQYF. CDR3 bases: TGTGCCAGCAGCGTCATCGCCCCGGACAGGGGCGAGGAGACCCAGTACTTC.